This is a list of T cell receptor beta chains from one sample in a study of CD8 T cells in Susac syndrome. TCRdb redid the calling of the immunoSEQ multiplex PCR reads with MiXCR, one entry per CDR3 protein. The data show 150,000 or so distinct CDR3 sequences, 85% to 95% seen once. Sequenced input: CD4+ T cells from PBMCs. These receptors were obtained from a human donor with Susac syndrome. The conserved cysteine and the conserved F or W are not part of the CDR3 here. D genes are given only for firm matches.

d_call j_call v_call cdr3_aa
- TRBJ2-2 TRBV2 ASSRDPNTGELF
- TRBJ2-7 TRBV3-1 ASSQQGPSYEQY
- TRBJ2-1 TRBV18 ASSPPQGQGNDEQF
TRBD1 TRBJ2-5 TRBV2 ASSEIGQGARETQY
TRBD1 TRBJ2-7 TRBV30 AWRQGSYEQY
- TRBJ2-2 TRBV6-5 ASSTGTLNTGELF
- TRBJ1-6 TRBV28 ASSLHGYNSPLH
TRBD1 TRBJ1-1 TRBV7-2 ASSFGTGGEAF
TRBD1 TRBJ2-7 TRBV27 ASSRHRDSPTEQY
TRBD1 TRBJ2-6 TRBV3-1 ASSQDSGQVHLWANVLT